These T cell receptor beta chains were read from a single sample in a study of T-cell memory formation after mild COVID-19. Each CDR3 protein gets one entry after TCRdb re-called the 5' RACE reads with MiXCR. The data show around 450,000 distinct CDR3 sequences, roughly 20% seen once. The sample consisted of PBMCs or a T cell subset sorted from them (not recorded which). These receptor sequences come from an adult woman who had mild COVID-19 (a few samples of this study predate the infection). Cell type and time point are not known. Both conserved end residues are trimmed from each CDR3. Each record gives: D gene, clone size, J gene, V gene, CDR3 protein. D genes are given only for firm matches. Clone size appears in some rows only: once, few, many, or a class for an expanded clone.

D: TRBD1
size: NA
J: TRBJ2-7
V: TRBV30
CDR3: AGSGDRGYEQY

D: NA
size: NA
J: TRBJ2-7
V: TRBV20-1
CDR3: SARNRLSYEQY

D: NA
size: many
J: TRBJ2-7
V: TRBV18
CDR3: ASSPSAYGLTGVGSSYEQY

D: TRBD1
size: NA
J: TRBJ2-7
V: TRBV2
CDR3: ATNLGQSSYEQY

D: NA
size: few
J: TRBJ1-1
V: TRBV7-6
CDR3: ASSFTEGVPEAF

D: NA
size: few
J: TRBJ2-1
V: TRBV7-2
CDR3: ASSLADGDNEQF

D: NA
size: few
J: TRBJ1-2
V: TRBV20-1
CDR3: SARDTNYGYT

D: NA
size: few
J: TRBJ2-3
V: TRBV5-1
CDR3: ASSLVVAKGADTQY

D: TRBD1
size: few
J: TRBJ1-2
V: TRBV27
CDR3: ASKDRARYGYT

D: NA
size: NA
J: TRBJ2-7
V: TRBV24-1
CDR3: ATSDLEGHEQY

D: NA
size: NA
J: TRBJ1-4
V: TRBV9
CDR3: ASSLAGASGEKLF

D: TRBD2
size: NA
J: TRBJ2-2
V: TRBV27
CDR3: ASSSSGTNTGELF

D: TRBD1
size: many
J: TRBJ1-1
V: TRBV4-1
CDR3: ASSQGIGTGIPKNTEAF

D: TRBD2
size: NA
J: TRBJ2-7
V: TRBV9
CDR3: ASSQGRASYEQY

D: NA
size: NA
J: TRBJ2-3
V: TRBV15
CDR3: ATSPGRVYTQY

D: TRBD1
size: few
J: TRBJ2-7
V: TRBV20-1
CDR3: SASAGQGAYEQY